This record covers a single TCR beta chain. Its antigen remains unknown. These data are taken from a study of OX40 agonist ivuxolimab in advanced cancers. In the study overall: Participants averaged around 60 years of age (range roughly 23 to 85) and were around 80% male. One patient with hepatocellular carcinoma and two with cutaneous melanoma, three in all, had partial responses.

The CDR3 has 13 residues. Germline V gene data show CDR1 as MDHEN and CDR2 as SYDVKM. Trimming removed 2 bases at V and 6 bases at J, with 10 bases between. Assay used: immunoSEQ multiplex PCR; TCRdb lists only in-frame clones, some missing. The sample records about 68,000 clones, around 84% being singletons. The study's findings and limits: At doses 0.1 to 3.0 mg/kg, CD4+ and CD8+ clones expanded.

The clonotype comes from an adult with an advanced solid tumor such as melanoma, head and neck, liver or kidney cancer. The sequenced sample was CD4+ or CD8+ T cells sorted from blood, obtained in a trial of the OX40 agonist ivuxolimab. The J gene is TRBJ1-2, the V gene TRBV28; the D is unclear. This chain's CDR3 is CASSLANLDGYTF. The DNA of the CDR3 is TGTGCCAGCAGTTTAGCTAATCTAGATGGCTACACCTTC.